The rows below give T cell receptor beta chains drawn from one sample of a study of OX40 agonist ivuxolimab in advanced cancers. Produced via immunoSEQ multiplex PCR; TCRdb's table is partial and in-frame only. Here the sample spans about 98,000 clones, around 88% being singletons. The specimen was CD4+ or CD8+ T cells sorted from blood, collected in a trial of the OX40 agonist ivuxolimab. These receptors all stem from an adult with an advanced solid tumor such as melanoma, head and neck, liver or kidney cancer. Each CDR3 is given with its conserved first and last residue. D genes are given only for firm matches. A clone size is listed for some rows: how often the clone was seen (once, few, many), or a class if it is expanded.

v_call,clone_size,j_call,d_call,cdr3_nt,cdr3_aa
TRBV5-6,NA,TRBJ2-5,TRBD1,TGTGCCAGCAGCCTGGACAGGGGGTCGTGGGAGACCCAGTACTTC,CASSLDRGSWETQYF
TRBV18,NA,TRBJ2-3,NA,TGTGCCAGCTCACCACCGGGCGGGGTCCTGTCAATGGGAGATACGCAGTATTTT,CASSPPGGVLSMGDTQYF
TRBV29-1,NA,TRBJ1-5,TRBD1,TGCAGCGTTGTCGGGACAGGGGGCAGGAATCAGCCCCAGCATTTT,CSVVGTGGRNQPQHF
TRBV11-3,NA,TRBJ2-7,TRBD2,TGTGCCAGCAGCCGCGGGGGGGTAGGGGAGCAGTACTTC,CASSRGGVGEQYF
TRBV11-3,NA,TRBJ2-2,NA,TGTGCCAGCAGCCCTGGCGGGAAGTACACCGGGGAGCTGTTTTTT,CASSPGGKYTGELFF
TRBV6-5,NA,TRBJ2-7,NA,TGTGCCAGCAGTGCCCACAGGCCCCCCTACGAGCAGTACTTC,CASSAHRPPYEQYF
TRBV29-1,NA,TRBJ2-6,NA,TGCAGCGTTGAGGGTGGGTCTGGGGCCAACGTCCTGACTTTC,CSVEGGSGANVLTF
TRBV6-5,NA,TRBJ1-4,TRBD1,TGTGCCAGCAGTTACGGGGACAGAACCCAGGAAAAACTGTTTTTT,CASSYGDRTQEKLFF
TRBV5-4,NA,TRBJ1-2,NA,TGTGCCAGCAGCTCCGCCTGGGGCAGAATCCGAGCTAACTATGGCTACACCTTC,CASSSAWGRIRANYGYTF
TRBV6-1,NA,TRBJ1-2,NA,TGTGCCAGCAGTGAAGGTCCGGCTCAGGCGAATGGCTACACCTTC,CASSEGPAQANGYTF
TRBV19,NA,TRBJ1-5,NA,TGTGCCAGTAGTATAAAAGGGGACCAGCCCCAGCATTTT,CASSIKGDQPQHF
TRBV5-4,once,TRBJ2-3,TRBD2,TGTGCCAGCAGCGCGGGGGTAACAGATACGCAGTATTTT,CASSAGVTDTQYF
TRBV5-1,NA,TRBJ2-1,TRBD2,TGCGCCAGCAGCTCCCGGGACTTAGCGGGCGAGCAGTTCTTC,CASSSRDLAGEQFF
TRBV19,few,TRBJ1-1,NA,TGTAGCGCCGTACGGAACACTGAAGCTTTCTTT,CSAVRNTEAFF
TRBV10-3,NA,TRBJ2-7,TRBD1,TGTGCCATCAGGGGGACAGATTTCTCCTACGAGCAGTACTTC,CAIRGTDFSYEQYF
TRBV7-2,NA,TRBJ1-2,NA,TGCGCCAGCAGCTTAGTGGGGACCCCGCACGGCGGCTACACCTTC,CASSLVGTPHGGYTF
TRBV19,NA,TRBJ1-6,NA,TGTGCCAGTATGGCGGTCACGGGAAATTCACCCCTCCACTTT,CASMAVTGNSPLHF
TRBV5-1,NA,TRBJ2-2,NA,TGCGCCAGCAGCTTGGCCGGGACTGGAGGCACCGGGGAGCTGTTTTTT,CASSLAGTGGTGELFF
TRBV11-3,NA,TRBJ1-4,TRBD1,TGTGCCAGCAGCACGGGGACAGGGACTGAAAAACTGTTTTTT,CASSTGTGTEKLFF
TRBV5-8,NA,TRBJ2-1,NA,TGTGCCAGCAGCCCTCAGCACAATGAGCAGTTCTTC,CASSPQHNEQFF
TRBV4-1,NA,TRBJ2-3,NA,TGCGCCAGCAGCCAGCCTATAGTGGGGGGGCGGACAGATACGCAGTATTTT,CASSQPIVGGRTDTQYF
TRBV27,once,TRBJ1-1,TRBD1,TGTGCCAGCAGTTTCCGGGACAGGGGGCGCGGTATGAACACTGAAGCTTTCTTT,CASSFRDRGRGMNTEAFF
TRBV7-2,once,TRBJ2-7,NA,TGTGCCAGCAGTCCGTCCAGGTCCCTCTACGAGCAGTACTTC,CASSPSRSLYEQYF
TRBV7-2,NA,TRBJ2-7,NA,TGTGCCAGCAGCTTATCGAGATCATACGAGCAGTACTTC,CASSLSRSYEQYF
TRBV10-3,NA,TRBJ1-3,NA,TGTGCCATGATGTCCTCTGGAAACACCATATATTTT,CAMMSSGNTIYF
TRBV12-5,NA,TRBJ1-1,NA,TGTGCTAGTGGTTGGGGCGGTGAAGCTTTCTTT,CASGWGGEAFF
TRBV5-1,NA,TRBJ2-3,NA,TGCGCCAGCAGCATGGGTAGTGCCACGACAGCAGATACGCAGTATTTT,CASSMGSATTADTQYF
TRBV5-1,NA,TRBJ1-3,NA,TGCGCCAGCAGCCCGGACAGAAATGGAAACACCATATATTTT,CASSPDRNGNTIYF
TRBV7-2,once,TRBJ2-1,TRBD2,TGTGCCAGCAGCCCATCGCGGGGGGGATACAATGAGCAGTTCTTC,CASSPSRGGYNEQFF
TRBV7-2,once,TRBJ2-2,TRBD1,TGTGCCAGCAGCTTTACACCCCCCGGACAGGGGGTAACCGGGGAGCTGTTTTTT,CASSFTPPGQGVTGELFF
TRBV5-1,NA,TRBJ1-3,TRBD1,TGCGCCAGCAGCGCCTCGACAGGGTCTGGAAACACCATATATTTT,CASSASTGSGNTIYF
TRBV7-9,few,TRBJ1-4,NA,TGTGCCAGCAGCTCCCTCGCGGGGTCTAATGAAAAACTGTTTTTT,CASSSLAGSNEKLFF
TRBV29-1,NA,TRBJ2-3,NA,TGCAGCGGGGCCCCAGGGGTGAGCACAGATACGCAGTATTTT,CSGAPGVSTDTQYF
TRBV5-1,NA,TRBJ2-3,NA,TGCGCCAGCAGCTTGGCGGGCGACACAGATACGCAGTATTTT,CASSLAGDTDTQYF
TRBV6-5,NA,TRBJ1-2,NA,TGTGCCAGCCCCCAGCTGATCTATGGCTACACCTTC,CASPQLIYGYTF
TRBV9,NA,TRBJ2-2,NA,TGTGCCAGCAGCGAAGAGGGGACGGCTTACACCGGGGAGCTGTTTTTT,CASSEEGTAYTGELFF
TRBV5-1,NA,TRBJ2-1,NA,TGCGCCAGCAGCGGTAGTGGGGGGGCCCTCCAGTTCTTC,CASSGSGGALQFF
TRBV7-2,NA,TRBJ1-2,NA,TGTGCCAGCAGCCTCGTGGAGAGTTTAAACTATGGCTACACCTTC,CASSLVESLNYGYTF
TRBV5-1,NA,TRBJ2-3,TRBD2,TGCGCCAGCAGCCGGGGGGGTAGCACAGATACGCAGTATTTT,CASSRGGSTDTQYF
TRBV15,NA,TRBJ1-2,NA,TGTGCCACCAGCAGAGATAACTATGGCTACACCTTC,CATSRDNYGYTF
TRBV5-1,NA,TRBJ2-5,NA,TGCGCCAGCAGGGTGGGATCCCTGGAGGAGACCCAGTACTTC,CASRVGSLEETQYF
TRBV28,once,TRBJ2-3,TRBD2,TGTGCCAGCTTTTATGGGGGGGCAGATACGCAGTATTTT,CASFYGGADTQYF
TRBV5-6,NA,TRBJ1-2,TRBD1,TGTGCCAGCAGCGACAGGGGAGGTGGCTATGGCTACACCTTC,CASSDRGGGYGYTF
TRBV29-1,NA,TRBJ2-6,NA,TGCAGCGTTGTAAGTGGGGCCAACGTCCTGACTTTC,CSVVSGANVLTF
TRBV29-1,NA,TRBJ1-2,NA,TGCAGCGTTGAGGAGGGGGTCGGCTACACCTTC,CSVEEGVGYTF
TRBV27,once,TRBJ2-5,NA,TGTGCCAGCAGCGCAAACCCGGGGAAGACCCAGTACTTC,CASSANPGKTQYF